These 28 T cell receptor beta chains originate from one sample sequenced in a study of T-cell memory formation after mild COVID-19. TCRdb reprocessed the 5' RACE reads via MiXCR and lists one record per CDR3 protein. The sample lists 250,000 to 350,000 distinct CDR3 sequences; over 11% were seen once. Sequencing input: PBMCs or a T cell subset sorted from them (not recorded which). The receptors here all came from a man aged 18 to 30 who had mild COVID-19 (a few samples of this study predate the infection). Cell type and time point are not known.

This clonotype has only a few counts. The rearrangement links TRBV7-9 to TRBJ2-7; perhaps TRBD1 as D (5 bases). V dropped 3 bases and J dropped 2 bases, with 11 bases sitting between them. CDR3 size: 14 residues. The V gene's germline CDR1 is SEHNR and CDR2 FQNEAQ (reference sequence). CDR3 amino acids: CASSFAGITYEQYF. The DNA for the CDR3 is TGTGCCAGCAGCTTCGCAGGGATTACCTACGAGCAGTACTTC.

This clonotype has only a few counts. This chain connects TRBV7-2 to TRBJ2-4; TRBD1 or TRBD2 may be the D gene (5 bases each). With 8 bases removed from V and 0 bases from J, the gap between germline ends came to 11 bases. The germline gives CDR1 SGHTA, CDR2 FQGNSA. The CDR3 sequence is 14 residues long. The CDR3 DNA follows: TGTGCCAGCGGGTTGAGGGGAGCCAAAAACATTCAGTACTTC. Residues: CASGLRGAKNIQYF.

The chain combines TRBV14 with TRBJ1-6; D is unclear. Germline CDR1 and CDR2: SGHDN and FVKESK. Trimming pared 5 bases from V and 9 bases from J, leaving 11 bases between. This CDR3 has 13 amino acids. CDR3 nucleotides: TGTGCCAGCAGCGGTGCCCCAGCTTCACCCCTCCACTTT. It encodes CASSGAPASPLHF.

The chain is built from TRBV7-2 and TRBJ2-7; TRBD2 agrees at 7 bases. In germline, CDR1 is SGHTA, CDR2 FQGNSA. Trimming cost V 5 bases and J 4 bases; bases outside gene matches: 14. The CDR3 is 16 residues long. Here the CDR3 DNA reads TGTGCCAGCAGCCCCCGGGGCGGGGGACGGCATTACGAGCAGTACGTC. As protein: CASSPRGGGRHYEQYV.

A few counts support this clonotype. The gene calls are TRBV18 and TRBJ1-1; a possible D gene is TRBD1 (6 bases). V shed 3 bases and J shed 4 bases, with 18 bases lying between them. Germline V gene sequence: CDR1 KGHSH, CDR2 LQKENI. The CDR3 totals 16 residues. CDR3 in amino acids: CASSPAQGILGTEAFF. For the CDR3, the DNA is TGTGCCAGCTCACCTGCACAGGGCATTTTGGGCACTGAAGCTTTCTTT.

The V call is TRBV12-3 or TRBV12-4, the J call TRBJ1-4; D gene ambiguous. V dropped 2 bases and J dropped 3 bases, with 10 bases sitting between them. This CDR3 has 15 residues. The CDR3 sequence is CASSLSTPPNEKLFF. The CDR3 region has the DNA TGTGCCAGCAGTTTATCGACACCCCCTAATGAAAAACTGTTTTTT.

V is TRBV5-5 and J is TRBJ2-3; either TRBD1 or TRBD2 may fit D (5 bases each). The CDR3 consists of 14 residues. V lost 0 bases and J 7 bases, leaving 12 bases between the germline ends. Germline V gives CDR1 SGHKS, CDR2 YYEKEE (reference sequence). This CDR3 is CASSLVPGPNTQYF. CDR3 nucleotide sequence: TGTGCCAGCAGCTTGGTTCCGGGGCCAAATACGCAGTATTTT.

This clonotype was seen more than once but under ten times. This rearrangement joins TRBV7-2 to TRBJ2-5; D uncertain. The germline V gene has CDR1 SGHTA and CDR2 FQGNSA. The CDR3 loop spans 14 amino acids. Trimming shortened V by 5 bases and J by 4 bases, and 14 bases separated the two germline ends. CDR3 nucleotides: TGTGCCAGCAGCGTGTCGTTTGGGCTAGAGACCCAGTACTTC. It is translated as CASSVSFGLETQYF.

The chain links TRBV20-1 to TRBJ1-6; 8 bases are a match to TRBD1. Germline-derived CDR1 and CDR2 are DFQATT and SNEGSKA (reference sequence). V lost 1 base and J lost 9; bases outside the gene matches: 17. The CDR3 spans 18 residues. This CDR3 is CSARGDVVQGGISSPLHF. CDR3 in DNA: TGCAGTGCTAGAGGCGACGTCGTACAGGGGGGGATTAGTTCACCCCTCCACTTT.

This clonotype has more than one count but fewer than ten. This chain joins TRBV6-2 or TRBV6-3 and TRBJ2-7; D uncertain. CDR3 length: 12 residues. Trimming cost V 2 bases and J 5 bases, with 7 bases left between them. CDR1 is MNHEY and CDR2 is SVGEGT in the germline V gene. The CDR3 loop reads CASSYGQNEQYV. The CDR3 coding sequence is TGTGCCAGCAGTTACGGTCAGAACGAGCAGTACGTC.

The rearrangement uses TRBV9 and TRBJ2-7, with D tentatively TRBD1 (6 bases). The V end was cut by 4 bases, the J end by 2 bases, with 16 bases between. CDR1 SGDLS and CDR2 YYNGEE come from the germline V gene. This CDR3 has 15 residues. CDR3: CASSRKWDTTYEQYF. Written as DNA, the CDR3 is TGTGCCAGCAGCCGAAAGTGGGACACAACCTACGAGCAGTACTTC.

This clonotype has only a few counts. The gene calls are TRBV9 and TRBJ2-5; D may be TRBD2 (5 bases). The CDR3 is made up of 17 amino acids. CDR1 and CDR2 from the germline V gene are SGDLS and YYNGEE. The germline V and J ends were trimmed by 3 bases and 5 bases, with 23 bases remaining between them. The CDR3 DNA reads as TGTGCCAGCAGCGCCCGGACGGGTGGGAGTACGGGGGAGACCCAGTACTTC. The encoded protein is CASSARTGGSTGETQYF.

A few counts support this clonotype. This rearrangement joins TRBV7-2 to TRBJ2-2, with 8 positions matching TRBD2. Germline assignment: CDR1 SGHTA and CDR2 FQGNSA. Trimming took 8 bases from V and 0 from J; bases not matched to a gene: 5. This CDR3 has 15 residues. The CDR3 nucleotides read TGTGCCAGCCGAAATAGCGGGGCGAACACCGGGGAGCTGTTTTTT. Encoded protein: CASRNSGANTGELFF.

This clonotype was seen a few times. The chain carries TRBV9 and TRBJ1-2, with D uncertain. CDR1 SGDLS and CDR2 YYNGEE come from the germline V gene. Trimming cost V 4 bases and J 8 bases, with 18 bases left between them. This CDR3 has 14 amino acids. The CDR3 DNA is TGTGCCAGCAGCCCGACTGGGGAGCCGGGAGGCTACACCTTC. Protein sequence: CASSPTGEPGGYTF.

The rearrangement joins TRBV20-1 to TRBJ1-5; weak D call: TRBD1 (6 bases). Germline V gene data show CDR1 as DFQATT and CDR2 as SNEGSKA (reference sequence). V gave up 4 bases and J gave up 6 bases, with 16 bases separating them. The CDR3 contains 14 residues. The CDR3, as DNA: TGCAGTGCTACCCGCGGGGGGGCGAGTCAGCCCCAGCATTTT. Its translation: CSATRGGASQPQHF.

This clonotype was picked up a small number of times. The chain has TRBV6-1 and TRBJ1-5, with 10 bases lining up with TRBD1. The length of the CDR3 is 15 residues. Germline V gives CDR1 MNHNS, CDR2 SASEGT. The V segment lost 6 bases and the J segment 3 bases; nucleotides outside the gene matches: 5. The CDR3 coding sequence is TGTGCCAGCAGAGACAGGGGGCTCAACAATCAGCCCCAGCATTTT. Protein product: CASRDRGLNNQPQHF.

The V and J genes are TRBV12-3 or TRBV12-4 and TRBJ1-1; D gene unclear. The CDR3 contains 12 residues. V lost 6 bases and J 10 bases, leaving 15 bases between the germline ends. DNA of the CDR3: TGTGCCAGCAGCCTCAACACGGAACGAGCTTTCTTT. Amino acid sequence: CASSLNTERAFF.

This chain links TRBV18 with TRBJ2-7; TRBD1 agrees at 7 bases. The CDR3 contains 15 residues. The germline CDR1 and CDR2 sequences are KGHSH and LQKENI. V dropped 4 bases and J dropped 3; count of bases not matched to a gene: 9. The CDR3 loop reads CASSLSGTARYEQYF. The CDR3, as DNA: TGTGCCAGCTCACTCTCCGGGACAGCCCGCTACGAGCAGTACTTC.

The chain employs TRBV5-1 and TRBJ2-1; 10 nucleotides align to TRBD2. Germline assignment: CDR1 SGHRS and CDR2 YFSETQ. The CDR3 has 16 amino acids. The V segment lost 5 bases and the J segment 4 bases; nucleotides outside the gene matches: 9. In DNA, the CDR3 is TGCGCCAGCAGTCCCGATACTAGCGGGGTGTACAATGAGCAGTTCTTC. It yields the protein CASSPDTSGVYNEQFF.

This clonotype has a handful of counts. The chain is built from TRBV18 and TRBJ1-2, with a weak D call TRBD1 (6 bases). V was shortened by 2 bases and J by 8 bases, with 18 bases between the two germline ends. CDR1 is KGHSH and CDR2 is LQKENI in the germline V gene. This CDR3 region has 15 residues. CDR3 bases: TGTGCCAGCTCACCAGCGGCAGGGGACCTGGAAGGCTACACCTTC. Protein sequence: CASSPAAGDLEGYTF. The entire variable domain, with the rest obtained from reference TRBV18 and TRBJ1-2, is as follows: NAGVMQNPRHLVRRRGQEARLRCSPMKGHSHVYWYRQLPEEGLKFMVYLQKENIIDESGMPKERFSAEFPKEGPSILRIQQVVRGDSAAYFCASSPAAGDLEGYTFGSGTRLTVV.

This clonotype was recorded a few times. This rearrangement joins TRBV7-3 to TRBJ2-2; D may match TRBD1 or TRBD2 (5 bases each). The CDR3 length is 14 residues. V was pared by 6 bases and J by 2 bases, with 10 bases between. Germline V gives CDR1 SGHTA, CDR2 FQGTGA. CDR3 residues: CASRPGANTGELFF. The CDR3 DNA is TGTGCCAGCAGACCCGGGGCCAACACCGGGGAGCTGTTTTTT.

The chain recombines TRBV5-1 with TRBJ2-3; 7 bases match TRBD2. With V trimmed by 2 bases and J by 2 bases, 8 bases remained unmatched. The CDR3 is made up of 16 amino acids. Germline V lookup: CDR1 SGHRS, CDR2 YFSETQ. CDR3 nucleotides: TGCGCCAGCAGCTTAAATCCTAGCGGTACCACAGATACGCAGTATTTT. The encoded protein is CASSLNPSGTTDTQYF.

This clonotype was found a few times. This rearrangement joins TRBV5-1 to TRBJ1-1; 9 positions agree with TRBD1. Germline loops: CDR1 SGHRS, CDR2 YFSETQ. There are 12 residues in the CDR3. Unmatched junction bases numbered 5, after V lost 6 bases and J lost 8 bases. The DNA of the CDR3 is TGCGCCAGCACCGGGGACAGGGAAGAAGCTTTCTTT. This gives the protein CASTGDREEAFF.

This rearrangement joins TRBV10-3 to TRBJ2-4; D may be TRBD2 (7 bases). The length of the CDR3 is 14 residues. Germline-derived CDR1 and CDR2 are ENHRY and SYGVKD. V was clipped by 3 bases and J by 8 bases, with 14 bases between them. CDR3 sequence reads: CAISDLEGGDIQYF. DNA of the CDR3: TGTGCCATCAGTGATCTTGAGGGGGGGGACATTCAGTACTTC.

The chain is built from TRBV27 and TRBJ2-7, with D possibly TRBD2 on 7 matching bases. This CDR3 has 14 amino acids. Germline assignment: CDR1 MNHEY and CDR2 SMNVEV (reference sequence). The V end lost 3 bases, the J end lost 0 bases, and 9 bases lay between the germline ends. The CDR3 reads CASSFRGGSYEQYV. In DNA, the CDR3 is TGTGCCAGCAGTTTTAGGGGGGGCTCCTACGAGCAGTACGTC.

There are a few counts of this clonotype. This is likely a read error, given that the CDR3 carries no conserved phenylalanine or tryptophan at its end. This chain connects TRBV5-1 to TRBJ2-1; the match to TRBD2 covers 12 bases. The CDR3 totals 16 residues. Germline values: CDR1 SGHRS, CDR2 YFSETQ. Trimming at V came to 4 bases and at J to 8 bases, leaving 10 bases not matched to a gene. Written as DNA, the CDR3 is TGCGCCAGCAGCCCAGGACTAGCGGGACGTGGGGATGAGCAGTTCTCC. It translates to CASSPGLAGRGDEQFS.

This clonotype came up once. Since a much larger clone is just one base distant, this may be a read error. The CDR3 DNA is TGTGCCAGCAGATTAGTCGTCTCCTACGAGCAGTACTTC. Its protein is CASRLVVSYEQYF. The rearrangement uses TRBV5-6 and TRBJ2-7; D is undetermined. The CDR3 consists of 13 residues. Germline V gene lookup returns CDR1 SGHDT and CDR2 YYEEEE. The V end was cut by 5 bases, the J end by 0 bases, with 9 bases between. The full variable domain, in which reference TRBV5-6 and TRBJ2-7 provide the parts outside the CDR3, is DAGVTQSPTHLIKTRGQQVTLRCSPKSGHDTVSWYQQALGQGPQFIFQYYEEEERQRGNFPDRFSGHQFPNYSSELNVNALLLGDSALYLCASRLVVSYEQYFGPGTRLTVT.

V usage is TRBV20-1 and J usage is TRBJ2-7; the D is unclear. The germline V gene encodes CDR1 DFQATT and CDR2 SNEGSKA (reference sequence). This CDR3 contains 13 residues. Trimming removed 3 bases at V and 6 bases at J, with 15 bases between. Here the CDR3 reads CSARDSPHREQYF. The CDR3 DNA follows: TGCAGTGCTAGGGATAGCCCCCACCGCGAGCAGTACTTC.